The clone carrying this T cell receptor (beta chain) was counted a single time. Its antigen is unknown. Other DNA sequences of this sample code for an identical CDR3. These data come from a study of shared clonotypes between healthy human individuals. Study-level points and caveats: In general, naive subsets displayed greater estimated richness than memory subsets did.

Only Caucasian adults living in Nashville, Tennessee served as donors. J was trimmed by 1 base and V by 4 bases; bases with no gene match: 3. The CDR3 sequence is 15 residues long. Germline CDR1 SEHNR, CDR2 FQNEAQ (reference sequence). TCRdb's table, derived via immunoSEQ multiplex PCR, lists solely in-frame clones and lacks some. The sample has 1.5 million to 1.9 million clones, approximately 98% seen once. Material: naive CD4+ T cells sorted from blood. Subset indicated: CD45RA+ positively selected. V is TRBV7-9 and J is TRBJ2-3; 9 nucleotides align to TRBD1. This TCR derives from a man aged 30 to 45 in good health. CDR3 residues: CASSSGQGGTDTQYF. The CDR3 nucleotides are TGTGCCAGCAGCTCGGGACAGGGAGGCACAGATACGCAGTATTTT.